These 13 T cell receptor beta chains were all obtained from the same sample, sequenced in a study of blood T cell repertoires in COVID-19. TCRdb's copy holds only in-frame clones and misses some; the assay was immunoSEQ multiplex PCR. This sample has roughly 380,000 clones; more than 70% occur once, and the top ten carry roughly 3.9%. Material for sequencing was peripheral blood. These TCRs come from a woman between 55 and 75 years old with COVID-19, enrolled during active disease.

The chain uses TRBV7-9 and TRBJ2-2; no clear D gene. The CDR3 totals 15 residues. V shed 7 bases and J shed 7 bases, with 19 bases lying between them. Germline-derived CDR1 and CDR2 are SEHNR and FQNEAQ (reference sequence). CDR3 loop: CASNGLLSLGGELFF. CDR3 sequence (DNA): TGTGCCAGCAATGGCCTACTATCCTTGGGCGGGGAGCTGTTTTTT.

The chain employs TRBV5-1 and TRBJ1-1; no reliable D call. Germline V gene sequence: CDR1 SGHRS, CDR2 YFSETQ. V lost 4 bases and J lost 0, with 7 bases in between. This CDR3 is 13 amino acids long. The CDR3 here is CASSPLLNTEAFF. CDR3 in DNA: TGCGCCAGCAGCCCCCTCTTGAACACTGAAGCTTTCTTT.

The V call is TRBV6-5, the J call TRBJ1-6; 7 nucleotides align to TRBD1. The germline V gene has CDR1 MNHEY and CDR2 SVGAGI. The J segment lost 7 bases and the V segment lost 4 bases, leaving 7 bases of the junction unmatched. This CDR3 contains 15 residues. The CDR3 nucleotides are TGTGCCAGCAGTTCCCGGGACAGAGCCAATTCACCCCTCCACTTT. Amino acids: CASSSRDRANSPLHF.

This sequence joins TRBV9 and TRBJ2-2, with 8 bases matching TRBD2. Germline V gives CDR1 SGDLS, CDR2 YYNGEE. V lost 3 bases, J lost 3 bases, and 4 bases stayed unmatched. CDR3 length equals 15 residues. The CDR3 DNA is TGTGCCAGCAGCGGGACTAGCTCCGACACCGGGGAGCTGTTTTTT. Amino acid sequence: CASSGTSSDTGELFF.

The V gene is TRBV9, the J gene TRBJ2-3; D is possibly TRBD2 (7 bases). The CDR3 extends over 15 amino acids. Germline values: CDR1 SGDLS, CDR2 YYNGEE. Trimming left V 3 bases short and J 6 bases short, with 17 bases between. The CDR3 DNA is TGTGCCAGCAGCGATCGAACGGGGAGGGGGGATACGCAGTATTTT. Its translation is CASSDRTGRGDTQYF. The whole variable domain, filled in from reference TRBV9 and TRBJ2-3, reads DSGVTQTPKHLITATGQRVTLRCSPRSGDLSVYWYQQSLDQGLQFLIQYYNGEERAKGNILERFSAQQFPDLHSELNLSSLELGDSALYFCASSDRTGRGDTQYFGPGTRLTVL.

The chain employs TRBV28 and TRBJ1-2; 9 bases are a match to TRBD1. V gave up 7 bases and J gave up 8 bases; unmatched junction bases: 14. This CDR3 has 15 residues. The V gene's germline CDR1 is MDHEN and CDR2 SYDVKM. The CDR3 sequence is CASTLPTGGTVGYTF. The CDR3 DNA is TGTGCCAGCACCCTCCCGACAGGGGGAACGGTAGGCTACACCTTC.

J is TRBJ2-1 and V is TRBV20-1, with 12 positions matching TRBD2. Germline CDR1 DFQATT, CDR2 SNEGSKA (reference sequence). The V segment lost 3 bases and the J segment 7 bases; nucleotides outside the gene matches: 4. This CDR3 region has 14 residues. The CDR3 sequence is CSASSLAGGNEQFF. The DNA of the CDR3 is TGCAGTGCTAGTTCGCTAGCGGGGGGGAATGAGCAGTTCTTC.

The CDR3 protein is CASSPPLGQTGNTIYF. As DNA, the CDR3 is TGCGCCAGCAGCCCGCCCCTCGGACAGACTGGAAACACCATATATTTT. This chain connects TRBV5-1 to TRBJ1-3; maybe TRBD1 (6 bases). The CDR3 sequence is 16 residues long. Germline assignment: CDR1 SGHRS and CDR2 YFSETQ. The V end was cut by 4 bases, the J end by 2 bases, with 16 bases between.

The chain combines TRBV6-4 with TRBJ1-3; D gene ambiguous. There are 16 residues in the CDR3. CDR1 is MRHNA, CDR2 SNTAGT, per germline. Trimming pared 5 bases from V and 2 bases from J, leaving 16 bases between. In DNA, the CDR3 is TGTGCCAGCAGTCCATCTTTTGGTGGAGCTGGAAACACCATATATTTT. Residues: CASSPSFGGAGNTIYF.

The chain is built from TRBV28 and TRBJ2-1; TRBD2 matches 11 bases. Trimming at V came to 6 bases and at J to 9 bases, leaving 10 bases not matched to a gene. CDR1 is MDHEN and CDR2 is SYDVKM in the germline V gene. The CDR3 spans 15 residues. The CDR3 region is CASRLTSGGMSEQFF. The CDR3 DNA is TGTGCCAGCAGACTTACTAGCGGGGGAATGAGTGAGCAGTTCTTC.

The chain links TRBV10-3 to TRBJ2-7; weak D call: TRBD1 (6 bases). The germline V gene has CDR1 ENHRY and CDR2 SYGVKD. The CDR3 sequence is 11 residues long. The germline V and J ends were trimmed by 10 bases and 7 bases, with 14 bases remaining between them. The CDR3 is CATLGQKEQYF. CDR3 DNA sequence: TGTGCCACCCTCGGACAGAAAGAGCAGTACTTC.

The chain has TRBV5-4 and TRBJ1-6, with 9 bases fitting TRBD1. There are 15 residues in the CDR3. The germline CDR1 and CDR2 sequences are SGHNT and YYREEE (reference sequence). The V gene end was trimmed by 2 bases and the J gene end by 7 bases; junction bases not matched to a gene: 4. CDR3: CASSFLQGANSPLHF. The CDR3 DNA is TGTGCCAGCAGCTTCCTACAGGGGGCCAATTCACCCCTCCACTTT.

The chain links TRBV7-9 to TRBJ2-7, with a possible D match to TRBD2 (6 bases). This CDR3 contains 14 residues. From germline, CDR1 is SEHNR and CDR2 FQNEAQ (reference sequence). With 11 bases removed from V and 7 bases from J, the gap between germline ends came to 24 bases. CDR3 amino acids: CAGDLGAKEGEQYF. In DNA form, the CDR3 reads TGTGCCGGGGACCTCGGAGCCAAGGAGGGAGAGCAGTACTTC.